Following are 19 T cell receptor beta chains from one sample sequenced in a study of shared clonotypes between healthy human individuals. The repertoire was sequenced with immunoSEQ multiplex PCR; TCRdb's copy has only in-frame clones and lacks some. The profile shows about 480,000 clones, more than 65% of them singletons. Source material: PBMCs. These receptors all stem from a woman aged 40-49 years in good health. Some clones in this sample may be carry-over from other donors' samples.

This chain links TRBV6-4 with TRBJ2-1; 13 positions match TRBD2. The CDR3 runs 14 residues. Germline-derived CDR1 and CDR2 are MRHNA and SNTAGT. J gave up 10 bases and V 3 bases, and 3 bases lay outside the gene matches. The CDR3 spells CASSDEGLAGEQFF. Here the CDR3 DNA reads TGTGCCAGCAGTGATGAGGGACTAGCGGGAGAGCAGTTCTTC.

J is TRBJ1-5 and V is TRBV28, with 7 nucleotides matching TRBD1. The CDR3 covers 15 residues. V shed 9 bases and J 2 bases; nucleotides not matched to a gene: 10. The V gene's germline CDR1 is MDHEN and CDR2 SYDVKM. CDR3 protein: CASSLTGSGNQPQHF. For the CDR3, the DNA is TGTGCCAGTTCACTGACAGGGTCTGGCAATCAGCCCCAGCATTTT.

Remarks on this clone: A read error may be the cause here, since a much bigger clone is one base away. The V gene is TRBV5-3, the J gene TRBJ2-4; TRBD2 aligns across 13 bases. TRBV5-3 is an open reading frame whose function is uncertain. The CDR3 spans 17 residues. The J segment lost 4 bases and the V segment lost 3 bases, leaving 7 bases of the junction unmatched. The CDR3 DNA follows: TGTGCCAGAAGCTACGGACTAGCGGGAGTTTTTAAAAACATTCAGTACTTC. Protein sequence: CARSYGLAGVFKNIQYF.

This rearrangement joins TRBV7-2 to TRBJ2-7; 10 bases map to TRBD2. Germline CDR1 SGHTA, CDR2 FQGNSA. The CDR3 spans 15 residues. The junction had 8 bases not matched to a gene; V was cut back by 5 bases and J by 4 bases. CDR3 nucleotides: TGTGCCAGCAGCCGTCCCGGGACTAGCGAGTACGAGCAGTACTTC. It encodes CASSRPGTSEYEQYF.

In this sample, this clone turned up a few times. The V gene is TRBV5-1, the J gene TRBJ2-5; D not resolved. The germline V gene has CDR1 SGHRS and CDR2 YFSETQ. The V and J ends lost 1 base and 2 bases respectively, with 9 bases between them. This CDR3 has 14 amino acids. CDR3 protein: CASSLSVAQETQYF. The CDR3 bases are TGCGCCAGCAGCTTGTCGGTAGCTCAAGAGACCCAGTACTTC.

This clone was found once. V gene TRBV27 combines with J gene TRBJ2-5, with TRBD1 identical over 8 bases. Germline V lookup: CDR1 MNHEY, CDR2 SMNVEV (reference sequence). With 5 bases clipped from V and 5 bases from J, the junction kept 13 bases outside the gene matches. The CDR3 has 16 amino acids. The CDR3 DNA reads TGTGCCAGCAGTACCCCCCCACAGGGGGTCGAGGAGACCCAGTACTTC. As protein: CASSTPPQGVEETQYF.

The rearrangement uses TRBV10-3 and TRBJ1-4, with D perhaps matching TRBD1 (5 bases). In germline, CDR1 is ENHRY, CDR2 SYGVKD. CDR3 length: 15 amino acids. V lost 0 bases and J lost 2, with 7 bases in between. The CDR3 DNA reads as TGTGCCATCAGTGAGTCGGGGGGGACTAATGAAAAACTGTTTTTT. Its protein is CAISESGGTNEKLFF.

V and J are TRBV6-5 and TRBJ2-7; D unclear. CDR3 length: 16 residues. Trimming removed 3 bases at V and 0 bases at J, with 15 bases between. Germline-derived CDR1 and CDR2 are MNHEY and SVGAGI. Here the CDR3 reads CASSYNAGVPSYEQYF. As DNA, the CDR3 is TGTGCCAGCAGTTATAATGCTGGCGTCCCCTCCTACGAGCAGTACTTC.

There are a few counts of this clone. Different DNA sequences within this sample yield the same CDR3. In nucleotides, the CDR3 is TGTGCCAGCAGCCAAGAGTCTGGCAGCTCCTACGAGCAGTACTTC. Residues: CASSQESGSSYEQYF. V usage is TRBV4-2 and J usage is TRBJ2-7; D remains ambiguous. The CDR3 contains 15 residues. Trimming removed 0 bases at V and 0 bases at J, with 9 bases between. Germline-derived CDR1 and CDR2 are LGHNA and YNFKEQ.

The chain couples TRBV28 to TRBJ2-3; 8 bases map to TRBD2. V shed 4 bases, J shed 2 bases, and the junction held 5 bases outside the gene matches. Per germline, CDR1 MDHEN and CDR2 SYDVKM. The CDR3 is 15 amino acids. The CDR3 reads CASSSDGRATDTQYF. CDR3 sequence (DNA): TGTGCCAGCAGTTCCGACGGGAGGGCCACAGATACGCAGTATTTT.

The rearrangement joins TRBV19 to TRBJ2-5, with TRBD1 matching 8 bases. Matching the DNA end better, TRBJ2-7 makes the J call doubtful. Germline CDR1 and CDR2: LNHDA and SQIVND (reference sequence). CDR3 length equals 15 residues. The CDR3 loop is CASSIASGGAGEQYF. DNA of the CDR3: TGTGCCAGTAGTATAGCATCAGGGGGCGCGGGCGAGCAGTACTTC.

This chain uses TRBV7-9 with TRBJ2-1, with TRBD1 matching over 12 bases. The CDR3 loop spans 15 amino acids. V shed 0 bases and J 7 bases; nucleotides not matched to a gene: 1. Germline V lookup: CDR1 SEHNR, CDR2 FQNEAQ (reference sequence). The chain's CDR3 is CASSLAGQGANEQFF. DNA for the CDR3: TGTGCCAGCAGCTTAGCGGGACAGGGGGCAAATGAGCAGTTCTTC.

This clone was detected only once. The chain uses TRBV5-1 and TRBJ2-3; D is unclear. V lost 0 bases and J lost 3, with 14 bases in between. The CDR3 totals 16 residues. Germline lookup yields CDR1 SGHRS and CDR2 YFSETQ. This CDR3 is CASSLEGGVGTDTQYF. The CDR3 DNA reads TGCGCCAGCAGCTTGGAAGGCGGAGTGGGGACAGATACGCAGTATTTT.

The chain links TRBV2 to TRBJ1-1, with 9 nucleotides matching TRBD1. Trimming cost V 6 bases and J 0 bases; bases outside gene matches: 5. This CDR3 spans 15 amino acids. From germline, CDR1 is SNHLY and CDR2 FYNNEI. The CDR3 DNA follows: TGTGCCAGCAGCGTAAGACAGGGGGTGAACACTGAAGCTTTCTTT. As protein: CASSVRQGVNTEAFF.

The sample holds a few counts of this clone. The chain is built from TRBV11-1 and TRBJ2-3, with 8 bases aligning to TRBD2. Per the germline V gene, CDR1 is SGHAT and CDR2 is FQDESV (reference sequence). The CDR3 extends over 15 amino acids. The junction had 5 bases not matched to a gene; V was cut back by 1 base and J by 5 bases. This CDR3 is CASSLVPAGVDTQYF. DNA for the CDR3: TGTGCCAGCAGCTTAGTTCCAGCGGGAGTAGATACGCAGTATTTT.

Worth noting for this clone: Other DNA sequences in the same sample also yield this CDR3. The chain employs TRBV6-5 and TRBJ2-2; TRBD2 aligns across 12 bases. V dropped 2 bases and J dropped 5; count of bases not matched to a gene: 0. Germline loops: CDR1 MNHEY, CDR2 SVGAGI. This CDR3 contains 15 residues. The CDR3 DNA is TGTGCCAGCAGTTACGGACTAGCGGGGACCGGGGAGCTGTTTTTT. Translation: CASSYGLAGTGELFF.

For this clone: Other DNA sequences in the sample encode the same CDR3. The genes are TRBV18 and TRBJ2-7; no firm D call. There are 12 residues in the CDR3. The V end lost 3 bases, the J end lost 7 bases, and 10 bases lay between the germline ends. CDR1 is KGHSH and CDR2 is LQKENI in the germline V gene. As DNA, the CDR3 is TGTGCCAGCTCACCCCGAGTGGGTGAGCAGTACTTC. Protein: CASSPRVGEQYF.

The chain combines TRBV10-3 with TRBJ1-5, with 9 bases fitting TRBD1. The CDR3 sequence is 15 residues long. The V and J ends lost 10 bases and 6 bases, in that order; junction bases with no gene match: 13. The germline CDR1 and CDR2 sequences are ENHRY and SYGVKD. The CDR3 sequence is CATNADRGGSQPQHF. The CDR3 DNA follows: TGTGCCACCAACGCCGACAGGGGGGGTAGTCAGCCCCAGCATTTT.

The CDR3 protein is CASSQDWAGSYNEQFF. The CDR3 DNA reads as TGTGCCAGCAGCCAAGATTGGGCAGGTTCCTACAATGAGCAGTTCTTC. The chain joins TRBV4-2 to TRBJ2-1; D is unclear. CDR3 size: 16 residues. V was shortened by 0 bases and J by 1 base, with 10 bases between the two germline ends. The germline V gene encodes CDR1 LGHNA and CDR2 YNFKEQ.